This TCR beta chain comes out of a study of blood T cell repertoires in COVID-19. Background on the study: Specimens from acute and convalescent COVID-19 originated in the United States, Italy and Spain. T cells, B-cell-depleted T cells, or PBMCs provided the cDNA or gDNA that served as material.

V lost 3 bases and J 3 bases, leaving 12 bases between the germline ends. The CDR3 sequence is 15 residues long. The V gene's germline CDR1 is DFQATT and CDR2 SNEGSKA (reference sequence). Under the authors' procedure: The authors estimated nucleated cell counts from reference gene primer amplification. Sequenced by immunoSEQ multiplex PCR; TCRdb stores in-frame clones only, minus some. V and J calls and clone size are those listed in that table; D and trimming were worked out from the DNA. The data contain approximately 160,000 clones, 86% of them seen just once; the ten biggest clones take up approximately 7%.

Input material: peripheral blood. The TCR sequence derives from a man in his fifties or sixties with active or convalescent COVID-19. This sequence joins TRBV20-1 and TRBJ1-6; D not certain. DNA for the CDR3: TGCAGTGCTAGTCCGTCGGGGATCTATAATTCACCCCTCCACTTT. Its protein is CSASPSGIYNSPLHF.